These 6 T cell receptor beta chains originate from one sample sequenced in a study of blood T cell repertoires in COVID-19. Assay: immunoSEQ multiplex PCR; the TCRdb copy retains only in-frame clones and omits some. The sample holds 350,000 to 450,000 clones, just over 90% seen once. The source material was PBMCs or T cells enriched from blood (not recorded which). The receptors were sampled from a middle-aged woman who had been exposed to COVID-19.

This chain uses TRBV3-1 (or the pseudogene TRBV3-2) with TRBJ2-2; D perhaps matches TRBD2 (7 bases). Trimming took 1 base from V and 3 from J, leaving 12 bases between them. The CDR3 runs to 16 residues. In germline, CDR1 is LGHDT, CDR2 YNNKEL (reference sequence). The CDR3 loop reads CASSQGVGGHTGELFF. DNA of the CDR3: TGTGCCAGCAGCCAAGGGGTCGGGGGGCACACCGGGGAGCTGTTTTTT.

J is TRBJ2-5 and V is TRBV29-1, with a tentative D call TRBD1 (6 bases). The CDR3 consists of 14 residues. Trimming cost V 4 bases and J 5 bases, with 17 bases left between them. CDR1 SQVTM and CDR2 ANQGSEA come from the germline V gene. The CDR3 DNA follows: TGCAGCGTTGGGGCAGGGGCTAAAGAGGAGACCCAGTACTTC. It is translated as CSVGAGAKEETQYF.

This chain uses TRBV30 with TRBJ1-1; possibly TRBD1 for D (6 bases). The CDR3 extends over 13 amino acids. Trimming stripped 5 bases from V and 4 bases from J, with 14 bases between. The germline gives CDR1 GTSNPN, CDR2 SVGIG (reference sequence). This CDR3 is CAWLRGLGTEAFF. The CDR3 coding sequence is TGTGCCTGGTTGCGGGGGCTGGGCACTGAAGCTTTCTTT.

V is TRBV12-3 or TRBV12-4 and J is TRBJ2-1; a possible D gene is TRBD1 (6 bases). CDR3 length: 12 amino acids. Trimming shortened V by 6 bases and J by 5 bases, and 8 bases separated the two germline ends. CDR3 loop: CASRGADNEQFF. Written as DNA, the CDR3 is TGTGCCAGCAGGGGGGCAGACAATGAGCAGTTCTTC.

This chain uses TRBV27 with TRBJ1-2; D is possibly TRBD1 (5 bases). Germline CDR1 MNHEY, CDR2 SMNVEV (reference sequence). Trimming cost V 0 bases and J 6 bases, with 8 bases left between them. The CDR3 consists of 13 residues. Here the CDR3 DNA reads TGTGCCAGCAGTTTATCGACGGGGGATGGCTACACCTTC. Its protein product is CASSLSTGDGYTF.

CDR3 amino acids: CASRETDRGFSEQFF. DNA of the CDR3: TGTGCCAGCAGAGAAACCGACAGGGGGTTTAGTGAGCAGTTCTTC. The rearrangement uses TRBV2 and TRBJ2-1; 9 bases agree with TRBD1. This CDR3 is built from 15 residues. The germline V gene encodes CDR1 SNHLY and CDR2 FYNNEI. V was clipped by 6 bases and J by 9 bases; unmatched bases: 12.